Listed here are 23 T cell receptor beta chains from one sample, sequenced in a study of CD8 T cells in Susac syndrome (dated by TCRdb to the late 2010s). Receptor amplification or capture employed the immunoSEQ multiplex PCR assay. RNA was extracted using the RNeasy kit, and about 0.5 to 1 ug of the RNA was reverse transcribed with random hexamers. Starting from the raw public reads, TCRdb applied fastp trimming at Q25, assembled clones with MiXCR and retained in-frame beta chains. Rows are unified per CDR3 protein, each entry keeping the most common DNA and genes. This sample gives about 200,000 distinct CDR3 sequences in total; 90% to 95% of them show up just once. The ten largest clonotypes hold around 0.093% of the sample. Sequenced input: CD4+ T cells from PBMCs. The receptor source for this set is a human donor in good health.

The V and J genes are TRBV4-3 and TRBJ2-1; the D is unclear. In germline, CDR1 is LGHNA, CDR2 YSLEER. Trimming shortened V by 3 bases and J by 5 bases, and 11 bases separated the two germline ends. The CDR3 is made up of 14 amino acids. DNA for the CDR3: TGCGCCAGCAGCCAGCCTGGGCAGAACAATGAGCAGTTCTTC. Translation: CASSQPGQNNEQFF.

J is TRBJ2-2 and V is TRBV5-1; TRBD2 agrees at 10 bases. J was trimmed by 4 bases and V by 7 bases; bases with no gene match: 1. The CDR3 is 13 residues long. In germline, CDR1 is SGHRS, CDR2 YFSETQ. CDR3 DNA: TGCGCCAGCGGACTAGCGGCCACCGGGGAGCTGTTTTTT. Amino acids: CASGLAATGELFF.

The DNA of the CDR3 is TGCAGTGCTGGCCCGCCGGGGGTTATCTACGAGCAGTACTTC. Protein product: CSAGPPGVIYEQYF. This sequence joins TRBV20-1 and TRBJ2-7; a possible D gene is TRBD2 (6 bases). The length of the CDR3 is 14 residues. Per germline, CDR1 DFQATT and CDR2 SNEGSKA (reference sequence). With 5 bases removed from V and 3 bases from J, the gap between germline ends came to 17 bases.

The rearrangement uses TRBV18 and TRBJ2-5; possible D gene TRBD1, 6 bases. Per the germline V gene, CDR1 is KGHSH and CDR2 is LQKENI. V was cut by 1 base and J by 7 bases, with 13 bases left in between. The CDR3 length is 14 residues. CDR3 DNA sequence: TGTGCCAGCTCACCACTACAGGGCTCTTCGACCCAGTACTTC. Translated: CASSPLQGSSTQYF.

The genes are TRBV5-1 and TRBJ2-2, with a tentative D call TRBD1 (5 bases). The ends were cut back, 4 bases at V and 5 bases at J, with 18 bases in the middle. The CDR3 runs to 16 residues. Germline V gene lookup returns CDR1 SGHRS and CDR2 YFSETQ. This chain's CDR3 is CASSTGRALRTGELFF. The CDR3 DNA reads TGCGCCAGCAGCACTGGCAGGGCCCTGAGAACCGGGGAGCTGTTTTTT.

The chain couples TRBV3-1 to TRBJ1-5; D uncertain. V dropped 0 bases and J dropped 3 bases, with 9 bases sitting between them. Per germline, CDR1 LGHDT and CDR2 YNNKEL (reference sequence). The CDR3 totals 15 residues. The CDR3 spells CASSQDPGVNQPQHF. The DNA for the CDR3 is TGTGCCAGCAGCCAAGACCCCGGGGTCAATCAGCCCCAGCATTTT.

This chain joins TRBV5-1 and TRBJ1-4; D gene uncertain. Trimming stripped 2 bases from V and 7 bases from J, with 18 bases between. The CDR3 has 16 residues. Germline CDR1 is SGHRS and CDR2 is YFSETQ. CDR3: CASSFDLGSSREKLFF. The CDR3 DNA reads TGCGCCAGCAGCTTTGATTTGGGGAGTTCACGTGAAAAACTGTTTTTT. Full variable domain (rest looked up from reference TRBV5-1 and TRBJ1-4): KAGVTQTPRYLIKTRGQQVTLSCSPISGHRSVSWYQQTPGQGLQFLFEYFSETQRNKGNFPGRFSGRQFSNSRSEMNVSTLELGDSALYLCASSFDLGSSREKLFFGSGTQLSVL.

V and J are TRBV30 and TRBJ1-2; D is undetermined. The CDR3 spans 11 residues. The V gene lost 1 base and the J gene lost 11 bases, with 11 bases spanning the gap. Germline V CDR1 and CDR2: GTSNPN, SVGIG (reference sequence). CDR3: CAWSAGGSYTF. In DNA form, the CDR3 reads TGTGCCTGGAGTGCTGGTGGGAGTTACACCTTC.

For the CDR3, the DNA is TGCAGCGTAACAGGGGGCCCAAATCAGCCCCAGCATTTT. It codes for CSVTGGPNQPQHF. The J gene is TRBJ1-5, the V gene TRBV29-1; TRBD1 matches 9 bases. V lost 6 bases and J lost 4; bases outside the gene matches: 4. The CDR3 has 13 residues. Looked up from germline, CDR1 is SQVTM and CDR2 is ANQGSEA. Filled out from reference TRBV29-1 and TRBJ1-5, the complete variable domain reads SAVISQKPSRDICQRGTSLTIQCQVDSQVTMMFWYRQQPGQSLTLIATANQGSEATYESGFVIDKFPISRPNLTFSTLTVSNMSPEDSSIYLCSVTGGPNQPQHFGDGTRLSIL.

The chain links TRBV20-1 to TRBJ2-3; D remains unclear. Between the trimmed V and J ends, which lost 4 bases and 4 bases, there was a span of 6 bases. Germline CDR1 reads DFQATT; CDR2 reads SNEGSKA (reference sequence). This CDR3 is built from 11 residues. CDR3: CSATGPDTQYF. The DNA of the CDR3 is TGCAGTGCTACTGGGCCAGATACGCAGTATTTT.

V gene TRBV28 combines with J gene TRBJ2-5; a weak D match, TRBD1 (6 bases). The CDR3 has 15 residues. Germline assignment: CDR1 MDHEN and CDR2 SYDVKM. The V end was cut by 6 bases, the J end by 5 bases, with 19 bases between. Written as DNA, the CDR3 is TGTGCCAGCAGCCCGGGACATACAGGAGCGGAGACCCAGTACTTC. It yields the protein CASSPGHTGAETQYF. The full variable domain, completed using reference TRBV28 and TRBJ2-5, is DVKVTQSSRYLVKRTGEKVFLECVQDMDHENMFWYRQDPGLGLRLIYFSYDVKMKEKGDIPEGYSVSREKKERFSLILESASTNQTSMYLCASSPGHTGAETQYFGPGTRLLVL.

The rearrangement joins TRBV14 to TRBJ2-3; D may be TRBD2 (5 bases). Trimming pared 1 base from V and 9 bases from J, leaving 11 bases between. This CDR3 comprises 13 residues. The V gene's germline CDR1 is SGHDN and CDR2 FVKESK. The CDR3 reads CASSQARGGTQYF. CDR3 DNA sequence: TGTGCCAGCAGCCAAGCGAGAGGCGGGACGCAGTATTTT. The full variable domain, its missing parts supplied by reference TRBV14 and TRBJ2-3, is EAGVTQFPSHSVIEKGQTVTLRCDPISGHDNLYWYRRVMGKEIKFLLHFVKESKQDESGMPNNRFLAERTGGTYSTLKVQPAELEDSGVYFCASSQARGGTQYFGPGTRLTVL.

The chain recombines TRBV29-1 with TRBJ2-5, with D possibly being TRBD1 (5 bases). This CDR3 spans 12 amino acids. Trimming removed 6 bases at V and 5 bases at J, with 13 bases between. Per the germline V gene, CDR1 is SQVTM and CDR2 is ANQGSEA. The CDR3 nucleotides are TGCAGCGTCGCAGGGTCAGCGGAGACCCAGTACTTC. Translation gives CSVAGSAETQYF.

V and J are TRBV10-3 and TRBJ2-1, with 9 bases matching TRBD2. This CDR3 has 15 amino acids. The germline V gene encodes CDR1 ENHRY and CDR2 SYGVKD. With 2 bases clipped from V and 5 bases from J, the junction kept 4 bases outside the gene matches. The CDR3 sequence: CAISEGVAGDNEQFF. The DNA of the CDR3 is TGTGCCATCAGTGAGGGGGTAGCGGGAGACAATGAGCAGTTCTTC.

V is TRBV20-1 and J is TRBJ2-3, with TRBD2 as a possible D gene (6 bases). V was cut by 3 bases and J by 3 bases, with 10 bases left in between. CDR3 size: 13 residues. The germline CDR1 and CDR2 sequences are DFQATT and SNEGSKA (reference sequence). The CDR3 sequence: CSASSGETDTQYF. The CDR3, as DNA: TGCAGTGCTAGTTCGGGGGAAACAGATACGCAGTATTTT.

J is TRBJ2-3 and V is TRBV7-2; 7 bases are shared with TRBD1. CDR1 is SGHTA and CDR2 is FQGNSA in the germline V gene. This CDR3 has 14 residues. V shed 1 base, J shed 5 bases, and the junction held 3 bases outside the gene matches. The CDR3 loop is CASSLEGAGDTQYF. CDR3 DNA sequence: TGTGCCAGCAGCTTAGAGGGGGCGGGAGATACGCAGTATTTT.

The chain carries TRBV27 and TRBJ1-2; tentative D call: TRBD1 (5 bases). This CDR3 contains 14 residues. Germline CDR1 reads MNHEY; CDR2 reads SMNVEV (reference sequence). Trimming cost V 2 bases and J 3 bases, with 10 bases left between them. The CDR3 region is CASSLNRRDYGYTF. The CDR3 DNA follows: TGTGCCAGCAGTTTAAATCGCAGGGACTATGGCTACACCTTC.

The chain links TRBV6-6 to TRBJ2-4; no reliable D call. The CDR3 is made up of 15 amino acids. Germline CDR1 MNHNY, CDR2 SVGAGI (reference sequence). Trimming took off 0 bases at V and 1 base at J, with 7 bases between the two ends. In DNA, the CDR3 is TGTGCCAGCAGTTACTCTGATTGGGCCAAAAACATTCAGTACTTC. It specifies CASSYSDWAKNIQYF.

The chain links TRBV28 to TRBJ1-1; TRBD1 matches 7 bases. The CDR3 is 14 residues long. The ends lost 8 bases at V and 0 bases at J; junction bases unmatched: 6. Germline V gene data show CDR1 as MDHEN and CDR2 as SYDVKM. CDR3 in DNA: TGTGCCAGCCAAACGACAGGGCTGAACACTGAAGCTTTCTTT. This translates into CASQTTGLNTEAFF.

V and J are TRBV12-3 or TRBV12-4 and TRBJ2-4; D not resolved. V dropped 6 bases and J dropped 12 bases, with 15 bases sitting between them. The CDR3 has 12 residues. The CDR3 bases are TGTGCCAGCAGCCTCCTTGCAAATAGTCAGTACTTC. Translation gives CASSLLANSQYF.

The rearrangement links TRBV9 to TRBJ2-7; 15 bases are shared with TRBD2. V lost 7 bases, J lost 2 bases, and 13 bases stayed unmatched. The CDR3 is 18 amino acids. Germline V lookup: CDR1 SGDLS, CDR2 YYNGEE. The CDR3 sequence: CASSSSGTSGGKTYEQYF. The CDR3 bases are TGTGCCAGCTCATCTAGTGGGACTAGCGGGGGGAAAACCTACGAGCAGTACTTC.

The J gene is TRBJ2-1, the V gene TRBV15; TRBD2 agrees at 11 bases. The CDR3 contains 16 residues. V lost 2 bases, J lost 7 bases, and 7 bases stayed unmatched. Germline CDR1 reads LNHNV; CDR2 reads YYDKDF (reference sequence). In DNA, the CDR3 is TGTGCCACCAGCAGATCCAGACTAGCGGGATCTAATGAGCAGTTCTTC. It is translated as CATSRSRLAGSNEQFF.

CDR3: CSARFAWNSYNEQFF. CDR3 in DNA: TGCAGTGCTCGCTTCGCCTGGAACTCCTACAATGAGCAGTTCTTC. The chain has TRBV20-1 and TRBJ2-1; D not resolved. The V and J ends lost 5 bases and 0 bases respectively, with 14 bases between them. This CDR3 has 15 amino acids. The germline V gene has CDR1 DFQATT and CDR2 SNEGSKA (reference sequence).